This TCR beta chain came from a study of cytomegalovirus exposure and HLA in healthy donors. Whole-study context: A later analysis reported the same platform for the roughly 120 validation repertoires and the roughly 630 first-cohort repertoires. Broader study findings: Cytomegalovirus-associated status was assigned to around 160 TCR beta chains. In vitro assays verified that a few CMV-associated chains recognized CMV antigens specifically.

Separation from the approximately 710-subject first cohort characterized the approximately 120-subject validation cohort, to which the donors belonged. Germline assignment: CDR1 SGHVS and CDR2 FNYEAQ. After removal of 5 bases from V and 3 bases from J, the junction contained 15 bases not matched to a gene. The length of the CDR3 is 18 residues. Data came from immunoSEQ multiplex PCR; TCRdb stores just in-frame clones and leaves some out. This sample has tens of thousands of clones; approximately 93% occur once, and the top ten carry roughly 2.1%. In regard to this clone: Its antigen is undetermined.

The source of this sequence is a young woman in good health and CMV-seronegative. Material: PBMCs. The chain combines TRBV7-6 with TRBJ2-7, with 11 bases aligning to TRBD1. The CDR3: CASSHLGAGDRGNYEQYF. Written as DNA, the CDR3 is TGTGCCAGCAGCCATCTAGGGGCGGGGGACAGGGGGAACTACGAGCAGTACTTC.